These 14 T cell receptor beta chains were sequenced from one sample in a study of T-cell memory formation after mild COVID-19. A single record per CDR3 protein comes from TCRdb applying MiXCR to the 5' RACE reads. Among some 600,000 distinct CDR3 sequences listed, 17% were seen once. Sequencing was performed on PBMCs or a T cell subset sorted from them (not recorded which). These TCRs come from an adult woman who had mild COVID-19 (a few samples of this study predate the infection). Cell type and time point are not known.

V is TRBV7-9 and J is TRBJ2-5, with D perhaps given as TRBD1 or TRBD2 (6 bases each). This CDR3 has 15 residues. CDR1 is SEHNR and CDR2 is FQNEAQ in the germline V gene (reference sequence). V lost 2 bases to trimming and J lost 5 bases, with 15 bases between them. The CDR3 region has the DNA TGTGCCAGCAGCTTACTCCAGGGGAGGTGGGAGACCCAGTACTTC. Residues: CASSLLQGRWETQYF.

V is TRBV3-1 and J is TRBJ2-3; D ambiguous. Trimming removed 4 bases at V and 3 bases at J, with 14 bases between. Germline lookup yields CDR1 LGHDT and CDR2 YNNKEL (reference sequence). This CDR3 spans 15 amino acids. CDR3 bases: TGTGCCAGCAGCCCCGGCCAAATGGGGACAGATACGCAGTATTTT. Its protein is CASSPGQMGTDTQYF.

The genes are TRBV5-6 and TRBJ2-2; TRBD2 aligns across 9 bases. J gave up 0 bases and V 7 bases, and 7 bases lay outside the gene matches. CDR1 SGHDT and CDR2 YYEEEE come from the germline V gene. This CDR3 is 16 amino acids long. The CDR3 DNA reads TGTGCCAGCTTTCGGCTAGCGGGGACGAACACCGGGGAGCTGTTTTTT. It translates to CASFRLAGTNTGELFF.

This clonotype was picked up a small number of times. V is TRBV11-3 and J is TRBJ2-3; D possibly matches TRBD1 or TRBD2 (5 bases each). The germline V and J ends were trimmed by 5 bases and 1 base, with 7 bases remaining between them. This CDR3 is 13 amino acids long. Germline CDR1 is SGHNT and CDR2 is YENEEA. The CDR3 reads CASSKGRTDTQYF. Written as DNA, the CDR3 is TGTGCCAGCAGCAAGGGACGCACAGATACGCAGTATTTT. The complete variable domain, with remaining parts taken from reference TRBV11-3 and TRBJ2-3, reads EAGVVQSPRYKIIEKKQPVAFWCNPISGHNTLYWYLQNLGQGPELLIRYENEEAVDDSQLPKDRFSAERLKGVDSTLKIQPAELGDSAVYLCASSKGRTDTQYFGPGTRLTVL.

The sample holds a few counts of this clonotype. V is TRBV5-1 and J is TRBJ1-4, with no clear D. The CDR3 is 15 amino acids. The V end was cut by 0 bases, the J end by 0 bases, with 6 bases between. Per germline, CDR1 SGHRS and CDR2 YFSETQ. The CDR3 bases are TGCGCCAGCAGCTTGGCCCCTACAACTAATGAAAAACTGTTTTTT. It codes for CASSLAPTTNEKLFF.

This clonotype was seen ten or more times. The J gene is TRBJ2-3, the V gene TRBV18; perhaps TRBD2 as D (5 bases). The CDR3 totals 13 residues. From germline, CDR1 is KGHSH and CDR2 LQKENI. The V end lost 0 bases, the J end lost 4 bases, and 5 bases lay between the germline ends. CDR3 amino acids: CASSPPGADTQYF. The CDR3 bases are TGTGCCAGCTCACCACCGGGAGCAGATACGCAGTATTTT.

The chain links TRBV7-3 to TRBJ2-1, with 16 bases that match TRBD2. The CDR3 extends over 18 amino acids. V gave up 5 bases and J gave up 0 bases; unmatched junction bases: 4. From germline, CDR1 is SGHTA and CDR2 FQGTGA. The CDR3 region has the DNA TGTGCCAGCAGCCCGGGACTAGCGGGGGGGTTCTCCTACAATGAGCAGTTCTTC. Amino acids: CASSPGLAGGFSYNEQFF.

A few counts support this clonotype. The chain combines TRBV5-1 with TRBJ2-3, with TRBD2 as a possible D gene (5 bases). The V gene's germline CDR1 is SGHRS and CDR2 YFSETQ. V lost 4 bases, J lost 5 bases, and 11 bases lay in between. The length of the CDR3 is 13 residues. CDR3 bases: TGCGCCAGCAGCCAGGAGGTGCTAGATACGCAGTATTTT. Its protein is CASSQEVLDTQYF.

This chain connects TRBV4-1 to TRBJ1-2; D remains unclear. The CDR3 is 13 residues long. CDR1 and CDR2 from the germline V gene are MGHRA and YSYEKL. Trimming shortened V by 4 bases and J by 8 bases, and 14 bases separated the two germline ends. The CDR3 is CASSPYGLGGYTF. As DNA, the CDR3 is TGCGCCAGCAGCCCATACGGGTTGGGAGGCTACACCTTC.

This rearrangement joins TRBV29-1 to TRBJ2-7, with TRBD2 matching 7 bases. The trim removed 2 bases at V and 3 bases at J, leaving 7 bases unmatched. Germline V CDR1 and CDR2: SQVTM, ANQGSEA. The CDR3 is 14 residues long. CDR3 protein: CSVETGGNFYEQYF. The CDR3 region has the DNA TGCAGCGTTGAAACGGGGGGTAATTTCTACGAGCAGTACTTC.

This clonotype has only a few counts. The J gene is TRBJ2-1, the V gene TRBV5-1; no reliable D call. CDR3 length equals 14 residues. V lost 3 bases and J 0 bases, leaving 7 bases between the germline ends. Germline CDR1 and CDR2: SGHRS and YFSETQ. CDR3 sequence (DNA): TGCGCCAGCAGCTGGAAGTCCTCCTACAATGAGCAGTTCTTC. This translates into CASSWKSSYNEQFF.

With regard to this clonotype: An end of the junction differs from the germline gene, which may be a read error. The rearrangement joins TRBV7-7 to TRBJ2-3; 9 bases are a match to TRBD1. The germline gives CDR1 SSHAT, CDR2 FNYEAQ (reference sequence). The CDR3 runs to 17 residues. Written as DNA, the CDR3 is TGTGCTAGCAGCTTAGTCAGGCGGGACAGGGTGACAGATACGCAGTATTTT. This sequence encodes CASSLVRRDRVTDTQYF.

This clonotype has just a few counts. CDR3 amino acids: CASSLGTDWGYGYTF. The CDR3 bases are TGTGCCAGTAGTCTCGGGACAGACTGGGGCTATGGCTACACCTTC. The J gene is TRBJ1-2, the V gene TRBV19; 7 bases align to TRBD1. CDR3 length: 15 amino acids. With 5 bases clipped from V and 4 bases from J, the junction kept 10 bases outside the gene matches. CDR1 is LNHDA, CDR2 SQIVND, per germline (reference sequence).

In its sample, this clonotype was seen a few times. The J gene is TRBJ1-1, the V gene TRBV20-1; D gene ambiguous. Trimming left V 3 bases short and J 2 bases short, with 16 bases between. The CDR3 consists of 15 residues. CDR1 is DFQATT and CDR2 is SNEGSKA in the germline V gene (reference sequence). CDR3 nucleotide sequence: TGCAGTGCTAGTAAGGGAGCGACGGGCAACACTGAAGCTTTCTTT. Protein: CSASKGATGNTEAFF.